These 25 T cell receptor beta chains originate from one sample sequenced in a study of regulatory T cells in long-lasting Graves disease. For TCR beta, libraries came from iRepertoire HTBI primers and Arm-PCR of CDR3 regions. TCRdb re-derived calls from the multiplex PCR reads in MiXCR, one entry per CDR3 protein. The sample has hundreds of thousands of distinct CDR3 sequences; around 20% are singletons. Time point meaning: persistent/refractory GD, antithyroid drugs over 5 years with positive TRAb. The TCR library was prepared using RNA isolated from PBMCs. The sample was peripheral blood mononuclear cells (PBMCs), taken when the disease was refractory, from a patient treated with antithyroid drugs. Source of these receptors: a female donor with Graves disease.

CDR3 residues: CASSLGAGVYEQYV. The CDR3 nucleotides read TGTGCCAGCAGCTTGGGGGCAGGGGTGTACGAGCAGTACGTC. This chain links TRBV5-8 with TRBJ2-7; tentatively, D is TRBD1 (6 bases). Germline V CDR1 and CDR2: SGHTS, YDEGEE. The CDR3 is 14 amino acids. Deletions cut 0 bases from V and 4 bases from J, with 11 bases between.

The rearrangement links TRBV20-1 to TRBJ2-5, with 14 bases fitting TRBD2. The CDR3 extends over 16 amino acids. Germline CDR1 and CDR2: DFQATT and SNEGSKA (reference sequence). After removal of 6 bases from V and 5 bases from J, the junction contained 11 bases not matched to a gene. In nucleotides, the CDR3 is TGCAGTGCCCCAGGAGGGACTAGCGGGAGTCATGAGACCCAGTACTTC. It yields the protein CSAPGGTSGSHETQYF.

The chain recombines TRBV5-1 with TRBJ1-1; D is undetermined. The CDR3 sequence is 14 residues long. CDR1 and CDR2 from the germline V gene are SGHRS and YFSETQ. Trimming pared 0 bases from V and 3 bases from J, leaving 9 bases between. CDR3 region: CASSLVASHTEAFF. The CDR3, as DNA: TGCGCCAGCAGCTTGGTTGCCTCCCACACTGAAGCTTTCTTT.

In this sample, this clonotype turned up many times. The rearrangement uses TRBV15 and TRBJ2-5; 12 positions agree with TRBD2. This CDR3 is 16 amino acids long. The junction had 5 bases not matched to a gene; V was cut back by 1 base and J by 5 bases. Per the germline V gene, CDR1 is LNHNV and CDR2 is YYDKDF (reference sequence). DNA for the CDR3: TGTGCCACCAGCAGAGGATCCCTAGCGGGAGGGGAGACCCAGTACTTC. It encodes CATSRGSLAGGETQYF.

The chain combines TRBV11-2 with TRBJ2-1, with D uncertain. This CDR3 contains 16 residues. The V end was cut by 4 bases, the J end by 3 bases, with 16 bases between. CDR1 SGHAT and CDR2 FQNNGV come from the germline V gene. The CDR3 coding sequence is TGTGCCAGCAGCTCCCTAGTCAAGTACTTCTACAATGAGCAGTTCTTC. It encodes CASSSLVKYFYNEQFF.

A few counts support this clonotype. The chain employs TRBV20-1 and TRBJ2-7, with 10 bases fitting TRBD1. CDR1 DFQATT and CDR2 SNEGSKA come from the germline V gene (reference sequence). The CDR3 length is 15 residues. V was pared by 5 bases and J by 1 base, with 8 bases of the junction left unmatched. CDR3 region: CSARRTGGGSYEQYF. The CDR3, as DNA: TGCAGTGCTCGGAGGACAGGGGGGGGATCCTACGAGCAGTACTTC.

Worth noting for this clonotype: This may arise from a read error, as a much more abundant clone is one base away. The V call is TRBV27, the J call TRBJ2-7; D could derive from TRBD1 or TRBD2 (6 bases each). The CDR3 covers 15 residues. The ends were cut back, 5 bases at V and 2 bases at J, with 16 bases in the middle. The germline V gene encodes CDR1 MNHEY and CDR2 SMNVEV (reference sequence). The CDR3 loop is CASSEIVGGTYEQYF. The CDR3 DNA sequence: TGTGCCAGCAGTGAGATAGTGGGGGGCACCTACGAGCAGTACTTC.

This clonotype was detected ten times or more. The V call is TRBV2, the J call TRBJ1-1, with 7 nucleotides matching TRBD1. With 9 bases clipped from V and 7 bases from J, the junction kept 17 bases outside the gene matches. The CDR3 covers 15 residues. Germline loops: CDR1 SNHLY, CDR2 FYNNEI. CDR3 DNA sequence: TGTGCCAGGGAGGGGACAGCTACCTCCGGGGGTGAAGCTTTCTTT. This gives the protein CAREGTATSGGEAFF.

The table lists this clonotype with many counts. CDR3 DNA: TGTGCCAGCAGCCCCACGAGGGAGACCCAGTACTTC. Its protein is CASSPTRETQYF. The V call is TRBV27, the J call TRBJ2-5; D call uncertain. V lost 6 bases to trimming and J lost 5 bases, with 10 bases between them. CDR3 length: 12 residues. CDR1 is MNHEY, CDR2 SMNVEV, per germline (reference sequence).

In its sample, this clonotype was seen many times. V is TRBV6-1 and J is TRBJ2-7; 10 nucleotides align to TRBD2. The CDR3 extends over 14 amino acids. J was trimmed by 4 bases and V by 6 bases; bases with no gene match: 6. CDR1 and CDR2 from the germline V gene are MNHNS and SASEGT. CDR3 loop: CASRPLAGEYEQYF. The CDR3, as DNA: TGTGCCAGCAGACCCCTAGCGGGGGAGTACGAGCAGTACTTC.

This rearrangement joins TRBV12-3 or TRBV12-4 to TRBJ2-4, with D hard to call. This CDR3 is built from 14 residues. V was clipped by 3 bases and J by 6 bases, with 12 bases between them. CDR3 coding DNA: TGTGCCAGCAGTTTCCTACCCCGGCCAAACATTCAGTACTTC. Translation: CASSFLPRPNIQYF.

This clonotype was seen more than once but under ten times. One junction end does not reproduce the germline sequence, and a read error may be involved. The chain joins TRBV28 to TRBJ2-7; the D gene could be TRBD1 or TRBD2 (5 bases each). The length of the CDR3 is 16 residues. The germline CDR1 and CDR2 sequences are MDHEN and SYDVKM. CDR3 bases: TGTGCCAGCAGTTTACGGGGCAGGGTTCCCTCCTACGAGCAGCACTTC. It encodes CASSLRGRVPSYEQHF.

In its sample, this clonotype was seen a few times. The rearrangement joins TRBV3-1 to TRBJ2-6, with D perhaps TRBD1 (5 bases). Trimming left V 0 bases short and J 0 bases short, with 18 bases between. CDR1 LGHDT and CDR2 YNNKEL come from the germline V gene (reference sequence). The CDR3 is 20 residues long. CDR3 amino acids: CASSQDPVTAYSSGANVLTF. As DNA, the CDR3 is TGTGCCAGCAGCCAAGATCCAGTGACAGCCTATTCCTCTGGGGCCAACGTCCTGACTTTC.

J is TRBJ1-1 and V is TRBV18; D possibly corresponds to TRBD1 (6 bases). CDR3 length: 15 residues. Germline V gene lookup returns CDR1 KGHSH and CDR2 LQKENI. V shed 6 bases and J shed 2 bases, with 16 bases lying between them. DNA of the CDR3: TGTGCCAGCTCCCTAGGTGGGGGCCAAAACACTGAAGCTTTCTTT. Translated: CASSLGGGQNTEAFF.

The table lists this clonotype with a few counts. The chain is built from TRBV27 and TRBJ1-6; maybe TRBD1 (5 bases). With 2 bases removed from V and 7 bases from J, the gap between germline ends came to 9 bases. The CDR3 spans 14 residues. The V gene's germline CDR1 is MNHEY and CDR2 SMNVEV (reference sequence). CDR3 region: CASSLGAANSPLHF. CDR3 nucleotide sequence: TGTGCCAGCAGTTTAGGGGCAGCAAATTCACCCCTCCACTTT.

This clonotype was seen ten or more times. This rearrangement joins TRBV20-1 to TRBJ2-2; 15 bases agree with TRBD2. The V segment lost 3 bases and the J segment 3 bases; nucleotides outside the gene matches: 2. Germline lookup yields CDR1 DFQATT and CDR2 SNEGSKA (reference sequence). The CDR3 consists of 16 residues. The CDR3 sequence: CSASGLAGGYTGELFF. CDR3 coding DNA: TGCAGTGCTAGTGGACTAGCGGGAGGGTACACCGGGGAGCTGTTTTTT.

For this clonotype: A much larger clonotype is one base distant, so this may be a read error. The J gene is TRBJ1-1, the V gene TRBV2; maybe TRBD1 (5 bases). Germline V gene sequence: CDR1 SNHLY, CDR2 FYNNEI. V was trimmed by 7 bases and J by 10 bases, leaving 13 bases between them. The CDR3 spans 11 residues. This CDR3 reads CASIAGVGAFF. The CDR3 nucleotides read TGTGCCAGCATAGCGGGGGTTGGAGCTTTCTTT.

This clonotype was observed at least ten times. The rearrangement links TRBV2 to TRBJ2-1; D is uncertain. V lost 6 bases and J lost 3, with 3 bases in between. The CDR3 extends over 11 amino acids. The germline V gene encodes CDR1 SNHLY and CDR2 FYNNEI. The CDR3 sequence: CASSDYNEQFF. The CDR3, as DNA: TGTGCCAGCAGCGACTACAATGAGCAGTTCTTC.

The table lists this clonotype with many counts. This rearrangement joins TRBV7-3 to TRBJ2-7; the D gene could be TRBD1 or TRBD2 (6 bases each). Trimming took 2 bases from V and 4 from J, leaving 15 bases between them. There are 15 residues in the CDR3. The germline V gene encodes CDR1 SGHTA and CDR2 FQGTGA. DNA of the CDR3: TGTGCCAGCAGCTTATATCGGGGGCGCGGATACGAGCAGTACTTC. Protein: CASSLYRGRGYEQYF.

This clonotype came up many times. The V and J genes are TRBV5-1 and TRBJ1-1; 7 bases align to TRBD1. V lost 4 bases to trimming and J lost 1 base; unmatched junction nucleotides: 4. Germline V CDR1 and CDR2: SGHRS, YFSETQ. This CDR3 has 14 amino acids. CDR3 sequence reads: CASSTGAQNTEAFF. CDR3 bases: TGCGCCAGCAGCACAGGGGCCCAGAACACTGAAGCTTTCTTT.

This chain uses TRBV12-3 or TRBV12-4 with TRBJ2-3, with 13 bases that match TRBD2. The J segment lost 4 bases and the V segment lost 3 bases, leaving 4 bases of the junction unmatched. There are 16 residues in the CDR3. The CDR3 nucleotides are TGTGCCAGCAGTTTCGAACTAGCGGGGGGGGCAGATACGCAGTATTTT. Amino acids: CASSFELAGGADTQYF.

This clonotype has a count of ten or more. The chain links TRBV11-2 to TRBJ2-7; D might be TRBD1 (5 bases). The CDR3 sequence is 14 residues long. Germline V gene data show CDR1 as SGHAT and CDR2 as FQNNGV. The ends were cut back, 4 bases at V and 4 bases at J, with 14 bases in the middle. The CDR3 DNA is TGTGCCAGCAGCTCGACAGCAATTCGGTACGAGCAGTACTTC. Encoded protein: CASSSTAIRYEQYF. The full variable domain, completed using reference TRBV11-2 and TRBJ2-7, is EAGVAQSPRYKIIEKRQSVAFWCNPISGHATLYWYQQILGQGPKLLIQFQNNGVVDDSQLPKDRFSAERLKGVDSTLKIQPAKLEDSAVYLCASSSTAIRYEQYFGPGTRLTVT.

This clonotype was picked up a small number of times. CDR3 residues: CASSKSQGEQYF. The DNA of the CDR3 is TGTGCCAGCAGTAAGTCCCAAGGGGAGCAGTACTTC. V gene TRBV27 combines with J gene TRBJ2-7; D unresolved. Germline CDR1 MNHEY, CDR2 SMNVEV (reference sequence). V lost 5 bases to trimming and J lost 7 bases, with 12 bases between them. This CDR3 spans 12 amino acids.

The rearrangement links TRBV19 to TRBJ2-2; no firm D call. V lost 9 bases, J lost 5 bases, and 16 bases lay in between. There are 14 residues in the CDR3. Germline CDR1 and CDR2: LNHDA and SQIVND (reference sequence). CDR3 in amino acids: CASALILDTGELFF. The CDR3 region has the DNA TGTGCCAGCGCCCTGATTTTGGATACCGGGGAGCTGTTTTTT.

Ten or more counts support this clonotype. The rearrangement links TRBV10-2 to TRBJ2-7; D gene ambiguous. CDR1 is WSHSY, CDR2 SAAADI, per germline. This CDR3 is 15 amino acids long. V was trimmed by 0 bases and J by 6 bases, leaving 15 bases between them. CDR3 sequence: CASSESGLPRGEQYF. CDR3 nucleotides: TGCGCCAGCAGTGAGTCTGGGCTCCCCCGAGGCGAGCAGTACTTC.